This TCR beta chain came from a study of T cell responses to AZD1222 COVID-19 vaccine. Whole-study findings and limits: There were mostly white British donors and more females than males, and clonal diversity was possibly underestimated. Repertoires in all cases were sampled only once the peak T cell response had passed. A rise in Spike-specific TCR breadth and depth followed two AZD1222 doses.

Here immunoSEQ multiplex PCR was the method, and the copy in TCRdb shows in-frame clones only, minus some. The table records 150,000 to 250,000 clones, roughly 92% of them present only once. Some second doses came at about 4 weeks and others at about 12 weeks; these were pooled. The V gene's germline CDR1 is LGHDT and CDR2 YNNKEL (reference sequence). With 4 bases removed from V and 3 bases from J, the gap between germline ends came to 10 bases. This CDR3 has 13 residues. A note on this clone: No antigen is known for it.

This TCR was sampled from an adult who received the AZD1222 COVID-19 vaccine. Sample: peripheral blood, taken 28 days after the second AZD1222 dose. This sequence joins TRBV3-1 (or the pseudogene TRBV3-2) and TRBJ2-7; D is perhaps TRBD2 (5 bases). CDR3 bases: TGTGCCAGCAGCCCCGGACTGGTCTACGAGCAGTACTTC. Amino acids: CASSPGLVYEQYF.